Following are 22 T cell receptor beta chains from one sample sequenced in a study of cytomegalovirus exposure and HLA in healthy donors (dated by TCRdb to 2016 to 2017). Library preparation was by the immunoSEQ multiplex PCR assay. A mixture of 60 forward primers for TCR Vbeta segments and 13 reverse primers for TCR Jbeta segments was used in the multiplex PCR. The clones in this table, taken by TCRdb from immuneACCESS, are in-frame only. Not every clone is retained; where verified, under half of the shortfall comes from an unresolved V gene, and the cause of the rest is unknown. The table kept for this sample lists tens of thousands of clones. In total, the top ten clones hold roughly 7% of the sample. Sequencing used PBMCs. The receptors were sampled from a woman aged 35 to 49 in good health and CMV-seronegative.

For the CDR3, the DNA is TGTGCCAGCAGCCCCGGGGGACTAGCGTACGAGCAGTACTTC. The encoded protein is CASSPGGLAYEQYF. V usage is TRBV7-9 and J usage is TRBJ2-7; 10 bases align to TRBD2. The germline CDR1 and CDR2 sequences are SEHNR and FQNEAQ (reference sequence). The CDR3 sequence is 14 residues long. V gave up 5 bases and J gave up 4 bases; unmatched junction bases: 5.

J is TRBJ2-6 and V is TRBV11-2; D might be TRBD1 (5 bases). V was pared by 0 bases and J by 3 bases, with 6 bases between. CDR3 length equals 15 residues. CDR1 SGHAT and CDR2 FQNNGV come from the germline V gene. As DNA, the CDR3 is TGTGCCAGCAGCTTAGACAGGGATGGGGCCAACGTCCTGACTTTC. Translated: CASSLDRDGANVLTF.

J is TRBJ2-7 and V is TRBV18; 7 positions match TRBD1. CDR3 length: 13 amino acids. V gave up 5 bases and J gave up 5 bases; unmatched junction bases: 6. The germline V gene has CDR1 KGHSH and CDR2 LQKENI. This CDR3 reads CASSDTQGNEQYF. CDR3 nucleotide sequence: TGTGCCAGCTCAGACACACAGGGGAACGAGCAGTACTTC.

This sequence joins TRBV6-5 and TRBJ1-1; D gene ambiguous. This CDR3 has 13 residues. Germline lookup yields CDR1 MNHEY and CDR2 SVGAGI. Trimming cost V 5 bases and J 1 base, with 8 bases left between them. The CDR3 nucleotides read TGTGCCAGCAGTAGATCCGGGAACACTGAAGCTTTCTTT. Protein sequence: CASSRSGNTEAFF.

The chain employs TRBV5-6 and TRBJ1-6; TRBD1 is a possible D gene (6 bases). Germline assignment: CDR1 SGHDT and CDR2 YYEEEE. Trimming cost V 2 bases and J 10 bases, with 13 bases left between them. The CDR3 spans 14 residues. The CDR3 sequence is CASSFAQGKSPLHF. The DNA of the CDR3 is TGTGCCAGCAGCTTCGCCCAGGGGAAATCACCCCTCCACTTT.

This chain uses TRBV18 with TRBJ1-3; D possibly corresponds to TRBD1 (5 bases). CDR3 size: 18 residues. V lost 0 bases to trimming and J lost 0 bases, with 15 bases between them. Germline V lookup: CDR1 KGHSH, CDR2 LQKENI. The chain's CDR3 is CASSPPYHSGPSGNTIYF. The DNA of the CDR3 is TGTGCCAGCTCACCACCGTACCATTCAGGGCCCTCTGGAAACACCATATATTTT.

The chain's CDR3 is CASSPPAGRYEQYF. The CDR3 DNA reads as TGTGCCAGCTCACCACCGGCAGGGAGGTACGAGCAGTACTTC. The V call is TRBV18, the J call TRBJ2-7; perhaps TRBD2 as D (6 bases). V was pared by 0 bases and J by 4 bases, with 10 bases between. The CDR3 has 14 residues. Germline V CDR1 and CDR2: KGHSH, LQKENI.

V gene TRBV19 combines with J gene TRBJ1-2; D is possibly TRBD1 (6 bases). The CDR3 loop spans 13 amino acids. Germline V gene lookup returns CDR1 LNHDA and CDR2 SQIVND (reference sequence). The ends were cut back, 3 bases at V and 4 bases at J, with 9 bases in the middle. CDR3 DNA: TGTGCCAGTAGTATTCCAGGGGTCTATGGCTACACCTTC. Translated, it gives CASSIPGVYGYTF. Variable domain in full (rest from reference TRBV19 and TRBJ1-2): DGGITQSPKYLFRKEGQNVTLSCEQNLNHDAMYWYRQDPGQGLRLIYYSQIVNDFQKGDIAEGYSVSREKKESFPLTVTSAQKNPTAFYLCASSIPGVYGYTFGSGTRLTVV.

V is TRBV6-5 and J is TRBJ1-3, with 11 nucleotides matching TRBD1. Trimming took 0 bases from V and 8 from J; bases not matched to a gene: 6. Per germline, CDR1 MNHEY and CDR2 SVGAGI. The CDR3 has 16 residues. The DNA for the CDR3 is TGTGCCAGCAGTTACTCGGCGGACAGGGGGCGAGACACCATATATTTT. Protein sequence: CASSYSADRGRDTIYF.

The rearrangement joins TRBV10-1 to TRBJ1-5, with D perhaps TRBD1 (5 bases). Deletions cut 10 bases from V and 4 bases from J, with 17 bases between. Germline loops: CDR1 WNHNN, CDR2 SYGVQD (reference sequence). The CDR3 loop spans 14 amino acids. Here the CDR3 reads CATHLRQKNQPQHF. CDR3 coding DNA: TGCGCCACCCACCTTAGACAGAAAAATCAGCCCCAGCATTTT.

The gene calls are TRBV18 and TRBJ1-1; D is perhaps TRBD1 (6 bases). Germline loops: CDR1 KGHSH, CDR2 LQKENI. This CDR3 region has 14 residues. V shed 2 bases and J shed 1 base, with 8 bases lying between them. The CDR3: CASSPGQQNTEAFF. CDR3 DNA sequence: TGTGCCAGCTCACCAGGACAGCAGAACACTGAAGCTTTCTTT.

Turning to this clone: Relative to the germline gene, one junction end is altered; a read error may explain this. The chain couples TRBV5-4 to TRBJ2-1; TRBD2 matches 14 bases. This CDR3 spans 16 amino acids. CDR1 is SGHNT, CDR2 YYREEE, per germline (reference sequence). The CDR3 spells CASSGTSGSSDNEQFF. CDR3 sequence (DNA): TGTGCCAGCAGTGGGACTAGCGGGAGCTCCGACAATGAGCAGTTCTTC.

The DNA for the CDR3 is TGTGCCAGCCAACCCTCGGGAGCGGGAGGGCCGGAGGAGCAGTTCTTC. Its translation: CASQPSGAGGPEEQFF. This chain connects TRBV19 to TRBJ2-1; 10 nucleotides line up with TRBD2. Per the germline V gene, CDR1 is LNHDA and CDR2 is SQIVND (reference sequence). This CDR3 comprises 16 residues. V dropped 9 bases and J dropped 10; count of bases not matched to a gene: 18. Combining the CDR3 with reference TRBV19 and TRBJ2-1 gives the whole variable domain DGGITQSPKYLFRKEGQNVTLSCEQNLNHDAMYWYRQDPGQGLRLIYYSQIVNDFQKGDIAEGYSVSREKKESFPLTVTSAQKNPTAFYLCASQPSGAGGPEEQFFGPGTRLTVL.

The genes are TRBV6-5 and TRBJ1-2; a weak D match, TRBD1 (5 bases). V shed 5 bases and J shed 8 bases, with 15 bases lying between them. This CDR3 contains 13 residues. CDR1 is MNHEY and CDR2 is SVGAGI in the germline V gene. The CDR3 sequence is CASSPATDRGYTF. The CDR3 DNA reads TGTGCCAGCAGTCCGGCAACTGACAGAGGCTACACCTTC.

The chain carries TRBV5-1 and TRBJ1-1, with D uncertain. Germline V gene sequence: CDR1 SGHRS, CDR2 YFSETQ. This CDR3 spans 12 amino acids. Trimming took off 0 bases at V and 3 bases at J, with 3 bases between the two ends. DNA of the CDR3: TGCGCCAGCAGCTTGGGAGACACTGAAGCTTTCTTT. It codes for CASSLGDTEAFF.

The gene calls are TRBV28 and TRBJ1-5, with 8 bases aligning to TRBD1. This CDR3 is 15 amino acids long. The germline gives CDR1 MDHEN, CDR2 SYDVKM. Germline trimming cut 6 bases from V and 6 bases from J; bases unmatched to any gene: 10. Written as DNA, the CDR3 is TGTGCCAGCAGCTCAGGGACAGGAAGGGGTCAGCCCCAGCATTTT. Protein product: CASSSGTGRGQPQHF. Full variable domain (rest looked up from reference TRBV28 and TRBJ1-5): DVKVTQSSRYLVKRTGEKVFLECVQDMDHENMFWYRQDPGLGLRLIYFSYDVKMKEKGDIPEGYSVSREKKERFSLILESASTNQTSMYLCASSSGTGRGQPQHFGDGTRLSIL.

The chain uses TRBV28 and TRBJ1-2; 9 bases agree with TRBD1. The CDR3 loop spans 16 amino acids. V gave up 5 bases and J gave up 2 bases; unmatched junction bases: 9. In germline, CDR1 is MDHEN, CDR2 SYDVKM. The CDR3, as DNA: TGTGCCAGCAGTCCGGGGGACAGGGCCCTCAACTATGGCTACACCTTC. Encoded protein: CASSPGDRALNYGYTF.

The chain's CDR3 is CASSYVCRPQGNSPLHF. CDR3 nucleotides: TGTGCCAGCAGTTACGTTTGCAGGCCTCAGGGTAATTCACCCCTCCACTTT. The chain carries TRBV6-7 and TRBJ1-6; tentatively, D is TRBD1 (5 bases). TRBV6-7 is an ORF; its function is uncertain. The CDR3 spans 17 residues. V was pared by 2 bases and J by 6 bases, with 17 bases between.

The V gene is TRBV30, the J gene TRBJ1-1; 11 bases map to TRBD1. CDR3 size: 14 residues. V shed 5 bases, J shed 3 bases, and the junction held 5 bases outside the gene matches. Per germline, CDR1 GTSNPN and CDR2 SVGIG (reference sequence). CDR3 in amino acids: CAWGRTGGDTEAFF. CDR3 DNA: TGTGCCTGGGGGAGGACAGGGGGCGACACTGAAGCTTTCTTT.

The V and J genes are TRBV2 and TRBJ2-1; 7 positions agree with TRBD2. The CDR3 totals 15 residues. Germline CDR1 and CDR2: SNHLY and FYNNEI. V gave up 8 bases and J gave up 3 bases; unmatched junction bases: 10. In DNA, the CDR3 is TGTGCCAGCGAGGAACGGGGAGGGATCTACAATGAGCAGTTCTTC. Protein sequence: CASEERGGIYNEQFF.

The chain combines TRBV6-5 with TRBJ1-2, with TRBD1 matching 9 bases. Germline-derived CDR1 and CDR2 are MNHEY and SVGAGI. There are 13 residues in the CDR3. Trimming removed 4 bases from V and 5 bases from J; junction bases left unmatched: 2. This chain's CDR3 is CASSWTGVYGYTF. Written as DNA, the CDR3 is TGTGCCAGCAGTTGGACAGGGGTGTATGGCTACACCTTC.

J is TRBJ1-3 and V is TRBV2; TRBD1 matches at 8 bases. This CDR3 comprises 15 residues. Germline V gene sequence: CDR1 SNHLY, CDR2 FYNNEI. Unmatched junction bases numbered 4, after V lost 6 bases and J lost 0 bases. CDR3 in amino acids: CASRSGTGSGNTIYF. For the CDR3, the DNA is TGTGCCAGCAGATCCGGGACAGGCTCTGGAAACACCATATATTTT. The full variable domain, with the rest looked up from reference TRBV2 and TRBJ1-3, is EPEVTQTPSHQVTQMGQEVILRCVPISNHLYFYWYRQILGQKVEFLVSFYNNEISEKSEIFDDQFSVERPDGSNFTLKIRSTKLEDSAMYFCASRSGTGSGNTIYFGEGSWLTVV.